The clone carrying this TCR beta chain turned up a few times. Other nucleotide sequences from this sample produce the same CDR3. This record comes from a study of blood T cell repertoires in COVID-19. Study-level information: Acute and convalescent COVID-19 specimens originated in the United States, Italy and Spain. PBMCs, B-cell-depleted T cells, or T cells were the source of the cDNA or gDNA that made up the material.

Per the germline V gene, CDR1 is SGHDT and CDR2 is YYEEEE. The trim removed 1 base at V and 4 bases at J, leaving 1 base unmatched. CDR3 length equals 14 residues. Original data processing: It was from reference gene primer amplification that nucleated cell counts were estimated. The method was immunoSEQ multiplex PCR; TCRdb's version includes in-frame clones alone and lacks a portion of them. V and J calls plus clone size are reproduced from that table; the DNA served to infer D and trimming. The data contain approximately 260,000 clones, over 75% of them singletons. The specimen sequenced was peripheral blood. The source is a human donor in a cohort sampled during active COVID-19. This rearrangement joins TRBV5-6 to TRBJ2-1; 8 positions agree with TRBD2. The CDR3: CASSLTSGYNEQFF. The CDR3 region has the DNA TGTGCCAGCAGCTTGACTAGCGGTTACAATGAGCAGTTCTTC.